This record concerns one TCR beta chain sequence. The germline V and J ends were trimmed by 0 bases and 1 base, with 8 bases remaining between them. The CDR3 runs 14 residues. Germline V gene lookup returns CDR1 SGHRS and CDR2 YFSETQ. TCRdb keeps only in-frame clones here, not all; method: immunoSEQ multiplex PCR. The sample consists of approximately 35,000 clones, roughly 85% of them appearing once. This entry belongs to a study of blood T cell repertoires in COVID-19. This TCR was recovered from a man aged 60 to 75 with active COVID-19. This sequence joins TRBV5-1 and TRBJ2-7; D perhaps matches TRBD1 (5 bases). Sequencing input: peripheral blood. CDR3 sequence: CASSLAGPSYEQYF. CDR3 nucleotides: TGCGCCAGCAGCTTGGCAGGGCCATCCTACGAGCAGTACTTC.